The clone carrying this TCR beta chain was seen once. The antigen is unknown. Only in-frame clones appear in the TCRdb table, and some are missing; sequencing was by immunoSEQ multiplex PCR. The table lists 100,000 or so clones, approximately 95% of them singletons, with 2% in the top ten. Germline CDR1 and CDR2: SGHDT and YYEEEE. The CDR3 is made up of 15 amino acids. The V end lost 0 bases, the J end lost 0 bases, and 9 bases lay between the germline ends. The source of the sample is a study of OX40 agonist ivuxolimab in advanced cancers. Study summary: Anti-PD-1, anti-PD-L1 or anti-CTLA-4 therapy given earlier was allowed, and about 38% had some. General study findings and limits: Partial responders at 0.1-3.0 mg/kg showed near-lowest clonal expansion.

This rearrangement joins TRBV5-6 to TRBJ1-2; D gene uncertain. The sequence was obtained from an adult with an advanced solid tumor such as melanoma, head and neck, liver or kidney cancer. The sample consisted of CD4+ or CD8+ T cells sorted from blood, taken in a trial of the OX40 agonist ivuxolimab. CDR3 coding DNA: TGTGCCAGCAGCTTGGCTCCGGGTTCTAACTATGGCTACACCTTC. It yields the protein CASSLAPGSNYGYTF.